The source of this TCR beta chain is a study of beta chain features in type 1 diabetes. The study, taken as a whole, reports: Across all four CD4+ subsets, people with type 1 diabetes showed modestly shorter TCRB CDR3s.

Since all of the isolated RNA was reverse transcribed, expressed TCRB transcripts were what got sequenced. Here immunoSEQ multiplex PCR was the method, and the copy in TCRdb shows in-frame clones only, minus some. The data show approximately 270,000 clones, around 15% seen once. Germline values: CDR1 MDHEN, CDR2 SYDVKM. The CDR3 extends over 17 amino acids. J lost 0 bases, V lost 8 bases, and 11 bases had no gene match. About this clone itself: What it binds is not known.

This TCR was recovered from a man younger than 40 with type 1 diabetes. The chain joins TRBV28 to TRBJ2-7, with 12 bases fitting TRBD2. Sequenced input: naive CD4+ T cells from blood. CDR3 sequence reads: CASLTTTSGRSSYEQYF. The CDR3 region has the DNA TGTGCCAGCCTCACGACAACTAGCGGGAGGAGCTCCTACGAGCAGTACTTC.